The next 8 T cell receptor beta chains were all read from a single sample in a study of neoadjuvant nivolumab and ipilimumab in lung cancer. The repertoire was sequenced with immunoSEQ multiplex PCR; TCRdb's copy has only in-frame clones and lacks some. This sample carries some 17,000 clones, roughly three quarters of them seen once, and the ten largest clones take approximately 8.1%. The sequencing used tumor tissue, collected after neoadjuvant nivolumab, alone or with ipilimumab, at or shortly before surgery. These TCRs come from an adult with non-small cell lung cancer.

The rearrangement links TRBV6-1 to TRBJ1-3; the D is unclear. The V and J ends lost 7 bases and 2 bases respectively, with 12 bases between them. Germline-derived CDR1 and CDR2 are MNHNS and SASEGT. This CDR3 contains 14 residues. CDR3 region: CASTPGAAGNTIYF. Here the CDR3 DNA reads TGTGCCAGCACCCCAGGAGCTGCTGGAAACACCATATATTTT.

The rearrangement links TRBV5-6 to TRBJ1-2; the D gene is possibly TRBD1 (6 bases). Germline values: CDR1 SGHDT, CDR2 YYEEEE. The CDR3 sequence is 14 residues long. Trimming cost V 1 base and J 5 bases, with 12 bases left between them. The CDR3: CASSLQGQVYGYTF. The DNA of the CDR3 is TGTGCCAGCAGCTTGCAGGGGCAGGTTTATGGCTACACCTTC.

The DNA of the CDR3 is TGCAGCGTTGAGGCTCGATCTAGCACAGATACGCAGTATTTT. It yields the protein CSVEARSSTDTQYF. The chain is built from TRBV29-1 and TRBJ2-3; D is unresolved. The CDR3 spans 14 residues. The germline V gene encodes CDR1 SQVTM and CDR2 ANQGSEA. Trimming removed 3 bases at V and 0 bases at J, with 10 bases between.

The chain carries TRBV18 and TRBJ2-7; the match to TRBD1 covers 9 bases. Germline V gene lookup returns CDR1 KGHSH and CDR2 LQKENI. This CDR3 spans 15 amino acids. The trim removed 3 bases at V and 0 bases at J, leaving 3 bases unmatched. The chain's CDR3 is CASSPWTGVSYEQYF. DNA of the CDR3: TGTGCCAGCTCACCCTGGACAGGGGTCTCCTACGAGCAGTACTTC. Full variable domain (outside the CDR3, taken from reference TRBV18 and TRBJ2-7): NAGVMQNPRHLVRRRGQEARLRCSPMKGHSHVYWYRQLPEEGLKFMVYLQKENIIDESGMPKERFSAEFPKEGPSILRIQQVVRGDSAAYFCASSPWTGVSYEQYFGPGTRLTVT.

This clone turned up a few times. The V gene is TRBV29-1, the J gene TRBJ1-1; D is unclear. Germline lookup yields CDR1 SQVTM and CDR2 ANQGSEA. Trimming took off 6 bases at V and 4 bases at J, with 15 bases between the two ends. The CDR3 sequence is 13 residues long. The CDR3 DNA reads as TGCAGCGTACACAGCGTTAGCGGCACTGAAGCTTTCTTT. It is translated as CSVHSVSGTEAFF.

This chain joins TRBV19 and TRBJ1-1, with D maybe TRBD1 (5 bases). Per germline, CDR1 LNHDA and CDR2 SQIVND (reference sequence). The CDR3 totals 14 residues. V was trimmed by 3 bases and J by 1 base, leaving 9 bases between them. CDR3 coding DNA: TGTGCCAGTAGTATTGGAGGGACGAACACTGAAGCTTTCTTT. Protein: CASSIGGTNTEAFF.

CDR3 DNA: TGTGCCAGCTCAGCCCAACAGGGAGACACTGAAGCTTTCTTT. It yields the protein CASSAQQGDTEAFF. V gene TRBV18 combines with J gene TRBJ1-1; TRBD1 might be the D (6 bases). Germline V gene lookup returns CDR1 KGHSH and CDR2 LQKENI. This CDR3 region has 14 residues. Trimming removed 5 bases at V and 3 bases at J, with 13 bases between. Drawing the rest from reference TRBV18 and TRBJ1-1, the complete variable domain is NAGVMQNPRHLVRRRGQEARLRCSPMKGHSHVYWYRQLPEEGLKFMVYLQKENIIDESGMPKERFSAEFPKEGPSILRIQQVVRGDSAAYFCASSAQQGDTEAFFGQGTRLTVV.

The V gene is TRBV5-6, the J gene TRBJ2-5, with D perhaps matching TRBD1 (6 bases). CDR3 length: 14 amino acids. Deletions cut 5 bases from V and 5 bases from J, with 16 bases between. Germline-derived CDR1 and CDR2 are SGHDT and YYEEEE. The DNA for the CDR3 is TGTGCCAGCAGTGCTAACAGGGTAGGGGAGACCCAGTACTTC. Amino acid sequence: CASSANRVGETQYF.